This passage covers 22 T cell receptor beta chains from one sample sequenced in a study of early T cells in non-severe SARS-CoV-2 infection. Each CDR3 protein is one row after TCRdb ran MiXCR on the 5' RACE reads. The sample holds some 81,000 distinct CDR3 sequences, around 17% seen once. Sample: whole blood. The receptors come from an adult who was a healthcare worker with PCR-confirmed SARS-CoV-2 infection or an uninfected control (not recorded which).

This clonotype has at least ten counts. The chain couples TRBV10-3 to TRBJ1-5; 10 bases fit TRBD1. Germline assignment: CDR1 ENHRY and CDR2 SYGVKD. The trim removed 3 bases at V and 5 bases at J, leaving 4 bases unmatched. CDR3 length: 15 amino acids. The CDR3 is CAISDSGQGYQPQHF. The CDR3 bases are TGTGCCATCAGTGATTCGGGACAGGGGTATCAGCCCCAGCATTTT.

This chain uses TRBV9 with TRBJ2-1, with D unresolved. Germline V CDR1 and CDR2: SGDLS, YYNGEE. The CDR3 spans 17 residues. Between the trimmed V and J ends, which lost 0 bases and 9 bases, there was a span of 22 bases. The CDR3 is CASSVDPVGPPLSEQFF. The DNA for the CDR3 is TGTGCCAGCAGCGTAGATCCCGTGGGCCCCCCTCTCAGTGAGCAGTTCTTC.

The chain recombines TRBV3-1 with TRBJ1-4; D is ambiguous. The CDR3 is made up of 12 amino acids. Trimming pared 3 bases from V and 7 bases from J, leaving 6 bases between. Germline CDR1 and CDR2: LGHDT and YNNKEL (reference sequence). The CDR3 bases are TGTGCCAGCAGCCAGACGGCTGAAAAACTGTTTTTT. Its translation: CASSQTAEKLFF.

V gene TRBV28 combines with J gene TRBJ1-5; D is undetermined. The CDR3 length is 15 residues. With 2 bases removed from V and 3 bases from J, the gap between germline ends came to 11 bases. Germline V lookup: CDR1 MDHEN, CDR2 SYDVKM. The CDR3 is CASSLSIRDNQPQHF. The CDR3 region has the DNA TGTGCCAGCAGTTTAAGCATAAGGGACAATCAGCCCCAGCATTTT.

This clonotype has just a few counts. The gene calls are TRBV12-3 or TRBV12-4 and TRBJ1-1; D call uncertain. CDR3 length: 11 amino acids. V gave up 6 bases and J gave up 3 bases, with 5 bases separating them. Here the CDR3 DNA reads TGTGCCAGCAGCCAACACACTGAAGCTTTCTTT. Protein product: CASSQHTEAFF.

The table lists this clonotype with many counts. V gene TRBV6-6 combines with J gene TRBJ1-1, with 7 bases identical to TRBD1. Germline CDR1 MNHNY, CDR2 SVGAGI (reference sequence). This CDR3 has 18 residues. V shed 6 bases, J shed 2 bases, and the junction held 18 bases outside the gene matches. The chain's CDR3 is CASSLLETGSRSNTEAFF. CDR3 DNA: TGTGCCAGCAGCTTGCTGGAGACAGGGTCACGGTCAAACACTGAAGCTTTCTTT.

V gene TRBV20-1 combines with J gene TRBJ2-7; 12 bases line up with TRBD2. This CDR3 contains 13 residues. Trimming cost V 7 bases and J 4 bases; bases outside gene matches: 5. From germline, CDR1 is DFQATT and CDR2 SNEGSKA (reference sequence). The CDR3 nucleotides read TGCAGTGTTCGGACTAGCGGGATTTACGAGCAGTACTTC. This sequence encodes CSVRTSGIYEQYF.

The CDR3 nucleotides read TGTGCCAGCAGTGAAGGGCCAGGGGGGTCCCTAAATTCACCCCTCCACTTT. It yields the protein CASSEGPGGSLNSPLHF. This chain connects TRBV6-1 to TRBJ1-6; 7 bases are a match to TRBD1. From germline, CDR1 is MNHNS and CDR2 SASEGT. Germline trimming cut 1 base from V and 7 bases from J; bases unmatched to any gene: 10. This CDR3 comprises 17 residues.

This clonotype was seen a handful of times. The J gene is TRBJ1-6, the V gene TRBV27; a weak D match, TRBD1 (5 bases). Germline CDR1 is MNHEY and CDR2 is SMNVEV (reference sequence). CDR3 length: 14 residues. Deletions cut 2 bases from V and 7 bases from J, with 9 bases between. The CDR3 here is CASSLQGRNSPLHF. The DNA for the CDR3 is TGTGCCAGCAGTTTACAGGGCCGCAATTCACCCCTCCACTTT.

This clonotype was counted only a few times. The chain links TRBV6-1 to TRBJ2-7; tentatively, D is TRBD1 or TRBD2 (5 bases each). Germline CDR1 reads MNHNS; CDR2 reads SASEGT. With 7 bases removed from V and 0 bases from J, the gap between germline ends came to 13 bases. The CDR3 sequence is 14 residues long. The CDR3 here is CASTGTRLSYEQYF. CDR3 bases: TGTGCCAGCACCGGGACGCGTCTCTCCTACGAGCAGTACTTC.

The J gene is TRBJ2-5, the V gene TRBV29-1; perhaps TRBD2 as D (6 bases). CDR3 length equals 12 residues. Germline V gives CDR1 SQVTM, CDR2 ANQGSEA. Between the trimmed V and J ends, which lost 4 bases and 2 bases, there was a span of 8 bases. CDR3 bases: TGCAGCGTTGGACTAGTGCAAGAGACCCAGTACTTC. Translation gives CSVGLVQETQYF.

This clonotype was seen many times. The rearrangement links TRBV5-4 to TRBJ2-1, with 11 bases lining up with TRBD2. Germline trimming cut 10 bases from V and 0 bases from J; bases unmatched to any gene: 12. The CDR3 length is 17 residues. The germline V gene has CDR1 SGHNT and CDR2 YYREEE (reference sequence). CDR3 region: CAVGLAGGQSSYNEQFF. The DNA for the CDR3 is TGTGCCGTCGGCCTAGCGGGGGGTCAAAGCTCCTACAATGAGCAGTTCTTC.

The V and J genes are TRBV29-1 and TRBJ2-5; D might be TRBD1 or TRBD2, each matching 5 bases. Germline V gives CDR1 SQVTM, CDR2 ANQGSEA. V lost 3 bases to trimming and J lost 5 bases, with 10 bases between them. The CDR3 extends over 12 amino acids. The CDR3 loop is CSVEGTVETQYF. For the CDR3, the DNA is TGCAGCGTTGAGGGGACGGTGGAGACCCAGTACTTC.

This clonotype showed up just a few times. The genes are TRBV10-1 and TRBJ2-1; 12 nucleotides agree with TRBD1. Germline V gene data show CDR1 as WNHNN and CDR2 as SYGVQD (reference sequence). Trimming cost V 0 bases and J 2 bases; bases outside gene matches: 5. The CDR3 is made up of 18 amino acids. CDR3 sequence reads: CASSESMGQGATYNEQFF. Written as DNA, the CDR3 is TGCGCCAGCAGTGAGTCGATGGGACAGGGGGCCACCTACAATGAGCAGTTCTTC.

This clonotype was observed at least ten times. The chain has TRBV12-3 or TRBV12-4 and TRBJ2-7, with a tentative D call TRBD2 (6 bases). The CDR3 consists of 14 residues. Trimming removed 1 base at V and 3 bases at J, with 10 bases between. The CDR3 DNA follows: TGTGCCAGCAGTTTAGTCGGAGGGTACTACGAGCAGTACTTC. Protein product: CASSLVGGYYEQYF.

V usage is TRBV27 and J usage is TRBJ2-1; D unclear. Germline V gives CDR1 MNHEY, CDR2 SMNVEV (reference sequence). V was cut by 5 bases and J by 4 bases, with 15 bases left in between. This CDR3 spans 15 amino acids. CDR3 DNA: TGTGCCAGCAGTATCCGTCTTTTGGGTTACAATGAGCAGTTCTTC. This encodes CASSIRLLGYNEQFF.

The rearrangement uses TRBV7-9 and TRBJ1-2; maybe TRBD1 (6 bases). V gave up 5 bases and J gave up 6 bases, with 13 bases separating them. The V gene's germline CDR1 is SEHNR and CDR2 FQNEAQ (reference sequence). This CDR3 is built from 13 residues. In nucleotides, the CDR3 is TGTGCCAGCAGCCTAACAGGGCCGGATGGCTACACCTTC. Protein sequence: CASSLTGPDGYTF.

This clonotype was counted a few times. The chain is built from TRBV11-2 and TRBJ2-2, with 8 bases identical to TRBD2. CDR3 length: 15 residues. CDR1 SGHAT and CDR2 FQNNGV come from the germline V gene. V lost 5 bases and J lost 4; bases outside the gene matches: 6. CDR3 nucleotides: TGTGCCAGCAGCCCCCGGGAGGGGAGCACCGGGGAGCTGTTTTTT. This encodes CASSPREGSTGELFF.

Only a few counts were recorded for this clonotype. The chain carries TRBV11-3 and TRBJ2-1; 10 bases are a match to TRBD2. The CDR3 runs to 18 residues. Looked up from germline, CDR1 is SGHNT and CDR2 is YENEEA. Trimming removed 0 bases from V and 4 bases from J; junction bases left unmatched: 9. In DNA, the CDR3 is TGTGCCAGCAGCTTAGATGCGGTAGCGGGAGGTGGGTACAATGAGCAGTTCTTC. Protein sequence: CASSLDAVAGGGYNEQFF.

The chain has TRBV20-1 and TRBJ2-5, with 10 bases lining up with TRBD1. Unmatched junction bases numbered 8, after V lost 6 bases and J lost 1 base. Germline CDR1 is DFQATT and CDR2 is SNEGSKA (reference sequence). The CDR3 loop spans 15 amino acids. CDR3 coding DNA: TGCAGTGCCACGACAGGGGGCGAGCCCCAAGAGACCCAGTACTTC. It translates to CSATTGGEPQETQYF.

This clonotype has more than one count but fewer than ten. As DNA, the CDR3 is TGTGCCAGCAGCCAAGGCTACACTAGCACAGATACGCAGTATTTT. Its protein is CASSQGYTSTDTQYF. The chain links TRBV14 to TRBJ2-3; D is unresolved. The CDR3 contains 15 residues. V was pared by 1 base and J by 0 bases, with 8 bases between. The germline CDR1 and CDR2 sequences are SGHDN and FVKESK.

This rearrangement joins TRBV5-1 to TRBJ2-1; D may be TRBD2 (7 bases). The V end lost 4 bases, the J end lost 4 bases, and 21 bases lay between the germline ends. CDR3 length: 17 amino acids. Germline-derived CDR1 and CDR2 are SGHRS and YFSETQ. As DNA, the CDR3 is TGCGCCAGCAGCCTAAGGGGGACTACGTATCCTTACAATGAGCAGTTCTTC. Its translation: CASSLRGTTYPYNEQFF.